This is a list of T cell receptor beta chains from one sample in a study of CD8+ T cells in alopecia areata. Sequenced by immunoSEQ multiplex PCR; TCRdb stores in-frame clones only, minus some. Of 200,000 or so clones in the sample, nearly 60% were seen once. This specimen consisted of CD4+ T cells sorted from blood, obtained at week 24, from a patient treated with tofacitinib. These receptors all come from a human donor with alopecia areata. Both conserved end residues are part of each CDR3. D genes are given only for firm matches. Size tells how often a clone was seen (once, few, many) or the class of an expanded clone, and some rows leave it out.

d_call j_call v_call clone_size cdr3_nt cdr3_aa
. TRBJ2-2 TRBV2 few TGTGCCAGCAGTGGCGGGACGAACACCGGGGAGCTGTTTTTT CASSGGTNTGELFF
. TRBJ2-2 TRBV30 . TGTGCCTGGAGCCCCCCGGTCGGGGAGCTGTTTTTT CAWSPPVGELFF
. TRBJ2-2 TRBV10-3 . TGTGCCATCAGTGGAGACGGAGGGGAGCTGTTTTTT CAISGDGGELFF
TRBD2 TRBJ2-3 TRBV30 . TGTGCCTGGTCCCGGGAGGGAGCCACAGATACGCAGTATTTT CAWSREGATDTQYF
TRBD1 TRBJ2-7 TRBV7-2 . TGTGCCAGCAGCTCGACAGGGGGGAACTACGAGCAGTACTTC CASSSTGGNYEQYF
. TRBJ2-2 TRBV4-3 few TGCGCCAGCAGCCAAGAAGGGTTGCGGGACAACCACTACCCCGGGGAGCTGTTTTTT CASSQEGLRDNHYPGELFF
. TRBJ1-3 TRBV10-3 . TGTGCCGTCGGCGGGCTCCACTCTGGAAACACCATATATTTT CAVGGLHSGNTIYF
TRBD1 TRBJ1-2 TRBV29-1 . TGCAGCGTGGACAGGTATACCTATGGCTACACCTTC CSVDRYTYGYTF
TRBD1 TRBJ1-5 TRBV30 . TGTGCCTGGAGTGTTTCGGACAGGGAGAATCAGCCCCAGCATTTT CAWSVSDRENQPQHF
. TRBJ2-5 TRBV7-2 once TGTGCCAGCAGCTTGAACCTCTACGAGACCCAGTACTTC CASSLNLYETQYF
TRBD2 TRBJ2-7 TRBV25-1 . TGTGCCAGCAGTGCAGCGGGGGTTTACTACGAGCAGTACTTC CASSAAGVYYEQYF
. TRBJ2-1 TRBV27 . TGTGCCAGCAGTTTAGACCATCCCGACAATGAGCAGTTCTTC CASSLDHPDNEQFF
TRBD2 TRBJ2-3 TRBV30 . TGTGCCTGTAACCTAGCGGGAGGAGATACGCAGTATTTT CACNLAGGDTQYF
TRBD2 TRBJ2-3 TRBV9 . TGTGCCAGCAGCGTGTCGACTAGCGGGAGCACAGATACGCAGTATTTT CASSVSTSGSTDTQYF
. TRBJ2-7 TRBV30 few TGTGCCTGGAGTGTAATCAACCGGCAGGGGCTGTACGGCGAGCAGTACTTC CAWSVINRQGLYGEQYF
. TRBJ1-1 TRBV5-1 . TGCGCCAGCAGCTCGACACGAGAGGGGAACACTGAAGCTTTCTTT CASSSTREGNTEAFF
TRBD1 TRBJ1-2 TRBV11-1 . TGTGCCAGCAGCCGGGACAGATTCTATGGCTACACCTTC CASSRDRFYGYTF
. TRBJ2-1 TRBV30 . TGTGCCTGGAGTGTGATTCTCGGAGGCCCATCCTACAATGAGCAGTTCTTC CAWSVILGGPSYNEQFF
. TRBJ1-5 TRBV6-5 . TGTGCCAGCGGCAGGGTCAGGCATTTT CASGRVRHF